The clone carrying this TCR beta chain was seen only a few times. The antigen remains unidentified. Sequencing was performed with immunoSEQ multiplex PCR; in TCRdb, only in-frame clones are kept and a portion is missing. This table holds approximately 13,000 clones, roughly 71% found once. The source of the sample is a study of neoadjuvant anti-PD-1 for oral cavity cancer. Looking at the study overall: Most patients had three to four biweekly doses of 3 mg/kg nivolumab before resection.

As for time point: after neoadjuvant nivolumab, at surgical resection. Blood cells were analyzed directly, without culture or expansion. The germline V gene has CDR1 MDHEN and CDR2 SYDVKM. V dropped 7 bases and J dropped 5; count of bases not matched to a gene: 9. This CDR3 is 15 amino acids long. Whole-study results and caveats: Higher pretreatment Treg/Th17 ratios tracked higher pretreatment blood clonality.

Sequenced material: PBMCs, taken after nivolumab (anti-PD-1) treatment. The genes are TRBV28 and TRBJ2-7; 12 bases match TRBD2. This TCR was sampled from a person aged 35-79 years with oral cavity squamous cell carcinoma. This CDR3 reads CASTATSGRNNEQYF. CDR3 coding DNA: TGTGCCAGCACCGCGACTAGCGGGAGAAATAACGAGCAGTACTTC. Full variable domain (remainder filled in from reference TRBV28 and TRBJ2-7): DVKVTQSSRYLVKRTGEKVFLECVQDMDHENMFWYRQDPGLGLRLIYFSYDVKMKEKGDIPEGYSVSREKKERFSLILESASTNQTSMYLCASTATSGRNNEQYFGPGTRLTVT.